The 30 T cell receptor beta chains below come from one sample, sequenced in a study of low-dose radiotherapy and immunotherapy resistance in tumors. TRAV- and TRBV-specific primers were used for first-strand cDNA, which covered alpha and beta chains. The authors ran around 20 PCR cycles to amplify TCRs with a constant-region primer and V-primer adapter. Each CDR3 protein is one row after TCRdb ran MiXCR on the reads. The sample has 80,000 to 95,000 distinct CDR3 sequences, 9.4% seen once. Stated time point: before trial treatment. The sample in question was PBMCs, obtained before treatment. The receptors shown here come from a male donor with prostate cancer.

J is TRBJ2-7 and V is TRBV20-1, with D perhaps TRBD1 (5 bases). The CDR3 loop spans 10 amino acids. The V end lost 5 bases, the J end lost 7 bases, and 9 bases lay between the germline ends. Germline assignment: CDR1 DFQATT and CDR2 SNEGSKA (reference sequence). In nucleotides, the CDR3 is TGCAGTGCTTCGGACAATGAGCAGTACTTC. The encoded protein is CSASDNEQYF.

This clonotype has at least ten counts. The genes are TRBV5-1 and TRBJ2-2; D unresolved. This CDR3 has 13 residues. Germline assignment: CDR1 SGHRS and CDR2 YFSETQ. The ends were cut back, 6 bases at V and 1 base at J, with 7 bases in the middle. CDR3 bases: TGCGCCAGCACGGGTCAGAACACCGGGGAGCTGTTTTTT. Its protein product is CASTGQNTGELFF.

This clonotype was seen ten or more times. V and J are TRBV20-1 and TRBJ1-1, with TRBD1 matching over 9 bases. V was pared by 2 bases and J by 5 bases, with 12 bases of the junction left unmatched. The CDR3 consists of 16 residues. Germline V gene data show CDR1 as DFQATT and CDR2 as SNEGSKA (reference sequence). CDR3 nucleotides: TGCAGTGCTAGACCTCCGTGGGACAGGGATTGGACTGAAGCTTTCTTT. Its translation is CSARPPWDRDWTEAFF.

This clonotype was observed a few times. The V gene is TRBV20-1, the J gene TRBJ1-1; no clear D. V was trimmed by 0 bases and J by 4 bases, leaving 3 bases between them. Germline loops: CDR1 DFQATT, CDR2 SNEGSKA (reference sequence). The CDR3 runs 11 residues. Here the CDR3 DNA reads TGCAGTGCTAGAGATGGCACTGAAGCTTTCTTT. Translating it yields CSARDGTEAFF.

This clonotype has ten or more counts. The V gene is TRBV12-3 or TRBV12-4, the J gene TRBJ2-1; 12 bases fit TRBD2. The ends lost 4 bases at V and 0 bases at J; junction bases unmatched: 10. The CDR3 covers 19 residues. In nucleotides, the CDR3 is TGTGCCAGCAGTTCCGTACTAGCGGGAGGCCCAAGCTCCTACAATGAGCAGTTCTTC. It is translated as CASSSVLAGGPSSYNEQFF.

This clonotype showed up many times. The V and J genes are TRBV20-1 and TRBJ1-5, with 7 bases that match TRBD1. The ends lost 6 bases at V and 6 bases at J; junction bases unmatched: 11. The CDR3 totals 14 residues. Germline CDR1 is DFQATT and CDR2 is SNEGSKA (reference sequence). The CDR3 DNA is TGCAGTGCCCAGACAGGGCAGGCTCGTCAGCCCCAGCATTTT. It specifies CSAQTGQARQPQHF.

This clonotype was seen repeatedly, ten times or more. J is TRBJ1-2 and V is TRBV20-1, with D hard to call. The CDR3 length is 14 residues. V lost 7 bases to trimming and J lost 6 bases, with 21 bases between them. Germline loops: CDR1 DFQATT, CDR2 SNEGSKA (reference sequence). The CDR3 sequence is CSVPRGSTANGYTF. CDR3 sequence (DNA): TGCAGTGTACCCCGCGGCTCCACTGCGAATGGCTACACCTTC.

This clonotype was observed at least ten times. This chain connects TRBV12-3 or TRBV12-4 to TRBJ2-5; no definite D call. V dropped 2 bases and J dropped 5 bases, with 9 bases sitting between them. This CDR3 has 13 amino acids. CDR3 DNA sequence: TGTGCCAGCAGTTTATTGGCCCCGGAGACCCAGTACTTC. Translated: CASSLLAPETQYF.

This clonotype was seen repeatedly, ten times or more. J is TRBJ2-2 and V is TRBV5-6; TRBD2 aligns across 8 bases. V trimming: 4 bases; J trimming: 6 bases; junction bases outside the gene matches: 8. The CDR3 has 15 residues. CDR1 is SGHDT, CDR2 YYEEEE, per germline. This CDR3 is CASSLPGLGPGELFF. The DNA of the CDR3 is TGTGCCAGCAGCCTACCGGGACTAGGACCCGGGGAGCTGTTTTTT.

This clonotype appeared many times. The chain employs TRBV28 and TRBJ1-5; no reliable D call. The V gene lost 7 bases and the J gene lost 2 bases, with 9 bases spanning the gap. Germline-derived CDR1 and CDR2 are MDHEN and SYDVKM. This CDR3 spans 13 amino acids. The CDR3 sequence is CASTPGGNQPQHF. DNA of the CDR3: TGTGCCAGCACCCCTGGGGGCAATCAGCCCCAGCATTTT.

This clonotype was detected only a few times. V and J are TRBV9 and TRBJ1-1; D perhaps matches TRBD1 (5 bases). The V and J ends lost 4 bases and 2 bases respectively, with 27 bases between them. CDR3 length: 19 amino acids. Germline lookup yields CDR1 SGDLS and CDR2 YYNGEE. Here the CDR3 reads CASSPPLSAGVGTNTEAFF. In nucleotides, the CDR3 is TGTGCCAGCAGCCCCCCTTTAAGTGCGGGGGTCGGAACCAACACTGAAGCTTTCTTT.

This clonotype has ten or more counts. V is TRBV28 and J is TRBJ1-1; 8 bases agree with TRBD1. The CDR3 extends over 13 amino acids. The germline gives CDR1 MDHEN, CDR2 SYDVKM. V dropped 6 bases and J dropped 11; count of bases not matched to a gene: 11. Written as DNA, the CDR3 is TGTGCCAGCAGCTGGAGGGGAAACAGGGGGGCTTTCTTT. The encoded protein is CASSWRGNRGAFF. Based on the CDR3 plus reference TRBV28 and TRBJ1-1, the full variable domain is DVKVTQSSRYLVKRTGEKVFLECVQDMDHENMFWYRQDPGLGLRLIYFSYDVKMKEKGDIPEGYSVSREKKERFSLILESASTNQTSMYLCASSWRGNRGAFFGQGTRLTVV.

There are many counts of this clonotype. The rearrangement joins TRBV28 to TRBJ2-1; D may be TRBD1 (6 bases). This CDR3 comprises 15 residues. Trimming pared 2 bases from V and 4 bases from J, leaving 12 bases between. From germline, CDR1 is MDHEN and CDR2 SYDVKM. CDR3 nucleotide sequence: TGTGCCAGCAGTTTACTACAGGGCCGTTACAATGAGCAGTTCTTC. Residues: CASSLLQGRYNEQFF.

This clonotype was found many times. The V call is TRBV5-1, the J call TRBJ2-5; 11 positions match TRBD2. Germline assignment: CDR1 SGHRS and CDR2 YFSETQ. The CDR3 is made up of 16 amino acids. V lost 7 bases and J lost 1; bases outside the gene matches: 9. The chain's CDR3 is CASAGLAGGTQETQYF. The CDR3 DNA is TGCGCCAGCGCCGGCCTAGCGGGAGGTACCCAAGAGACCCAGTACTTC.

This clonotype was seen at least ten times. The chain combines TRBV28 with TRBJ2-4, with D tentatively TRBD2 (5 bases). Germline assignment: CDR1 MDHEN and CDR2 SYDVKM. This CDR3 contains 12 residues. V was trimmed by 2 bases and J by 7 bases, leaving 6 bases between them. The CDR3 DNA reads TGTGCCAGCAGTTTACCGGGGAACATTCAGTACTTC. This sequence encodes CASSLPGNIQYF.

Ten or more counts support this clonotype. This sequence joins TRBV11-2 and TRBJ2-5; no definite D call. CDR1 and CDR2 (germline): SGHAT, FQNNGV. The CDR3 is made up of 13 amino acids. V was shortened by 1 base and J by 5 bases, with 8 bases between the two germline ends. This chain's CDR3 is CASSLGAAETQYF. In nucleotides, the CDR3 is TGTGCCAGCAGCTTAGGGGCAGCGGAGACCCAGTACTTC.

This clonotype was seen many times. In nucleotides, the CDR3 is TGTGCCAGCAGCCCGGGGAACACCATATATTTT. Its translation: CASSPGNTIYF. This rearrangement joins TRBV14 to TRBJ1-3; D remains unclear. CDR1 and CDR2 from the germline V gene are SGHDN and FVKESK. The CDR3 has 11 residues. Trimming cost V 4 bases and J 7 bases, with 5 bases left between them.

A word on this clonotype: Because the CDR3's place on the DNA is in doubt, the DNA is left out and the CDR3 is given as listed by TCRdb. The chain has TRBV12-3 or TRBV12-4 and TRBJ2-7; the table's D call, TRBD1, was not checked against the DNA. The CDR3 region is 23 residues in length, termini included. CDR3 in amino acids: CASTNQTSMYLCATSAGAYEQYF.

There are many counts of this clonotype. The chain uses TRBV18 and TRBJ2-7; a possible D gene is TRBD2 (5 bases). The V end was cut by 5 bases, the J end by 1 base, with 9 bases between. This CDR3 has 13 amino acids. Germline loops: CDR1 KGHSH, CDR2 LQKENI. The CDR3 coding sequence is TGTGCCAGCTCAGTCGGCGGGTCCTACGAGCAGTACTTC. Translated, it gives CASSVGGSYEQYF.

This clonotype was seen repeatedly, ten times or more. The chain joins TRBV19 to TRBJ2-1; TRBD1 matches at 7 bases. Germline-derived CDR1 and CDR2 are LNHDA and SQIVND (reference sequence). V was pared by 6 bases and J by 6 bases, with 14 bases of the junction left unmatched. The CDR3 runs 16 residues. This chain's CDR3 is CASRAQGPSGSNEQFF. DNA for the CDR3: TGTGCCAGTAGGGCACAGGGGCCGAGTGGGAGCAATGAGCAGTTCTTC.

This clonotype was seen at least ten times. V and J are TRBV28 and TRBJ1-2; D call uncertain. Trimming shortened V by 3 bases and J by 0 bases, and 5 bases separated the two germline ends. The V gene's germline CDR1 is MDHEN and CDR2 SYDVKM. The CDR3 spans 13 residues. The CDR3 sequence: CASSLPANYGYTF. The CDR3 DNA reads as TGTGCCAGCAGTTTGCCGGCTAACTATGGCTACACCTTC.

This clonotype was seen repeatedly, ten times or more. The J gene is TRBJ1-1, the V gene TRBV9, with 7 bases lining up with TRBD1. Germline values: CDR1 SGDLS, CDR2 YYNGEE. The CDR3 runs to 15 residues. J lost 3 bases, V lost 3 bases, and 8 bases had no gene match. CDR3 in amino acids: CASSAEDRTYTEAFF. CDR3 in DNA: TGTGCCAGCAGCGCAGAGGACAGGACCTACACTGAAGCTTTCTTT. Variable domain in full (rest from reference TRBV9 and TRBJ1-1): DSGVTQTPKHLITATGQRVTLRCSPRSGDLSVYWYQQSLDQGLQFLIQYYNGEERAKGNILERFSAQQFPDLHSELNLSSLELGDSALYFCASSAEDRTYTEAFFGQGTRLTVV.

This clonotype has a count of ten or more. The CDR3, as DNA: TGTGCCAGCAGCGGGCGGACAGGGGGCGGGGAGACCCAGTACTTC. Translated, it gives CASSGRTGGGETQYF. V and J are TRBV2 and TRBJ2-5; 11 bases are a match to TRBD1. J was trimmed by 5 bases and V by 6 bases; bases with no gene match: 8. CDR1 and CDR2 from the germline V gene are SNHLY and FYNNEI. The CDR3 is made up of 15 amino acids.

This clonotype showed up many times. The genes are TRBV25-1 and TRBJ2-1, with 7 bases aligning to TRBD2. Unmatched junction bases numbered 12, after V lost 4 bases and J lost 9 bases. The CDR3 contains 15 residues. CDR1 is MGHDK, CDR2 SYGVNS, per germline. CDR3 nucleotide sequence: TGTGCCAGCAGTGGACACGGGACTATTCATGCTGAGCAGTTCTTC. Protein sequence: CASSGHGTIHAEQFF. Drawing the rest from reference TRBV25-1 and TRBJ2-1, the complete variable domain is EADIYQTPRYLVIGTGKKITLECSQTMGHDKMYWYQQDPGMELHLIHYSYGVNSTEKGDLSSESTVSRIRTEHFPLTLESARPSHTSQYLCASSGHGTIHAEQFFGPGTRLTVL.

This clonotype has ten or more counts. The rearrangement uses TRBV28 and TRBJ2-1; TRBD1 agrees at 9 bases. The CDR3 runs 16 residues. Germline-derived CDR1 and CDR2 are MDHEN and SYDVKM. J gave up 4 bases and V 4 bases, and 8 bases lay outside the gene matches. CDR3 sequence (DNA): TGTGCCAGCAGTTATAAACAGGGGGCTGGGTACAATGAGCAGTTCTTC. Amino acid sequence: CASSYKQGAGYNEQFF. Complete variable domain (other parts from reference TRBV28 and TRBJ2-1): DVKVTQSSRYLVKRTGEKVFLECVQDMDHENMFWYRQDPGLGLRLIYFSYDVKMKEKGDIPEGYSVSREKKERFSLILESASTNQTSMYLCASSYKQGAGYNEQFFGPGTRLTVL.

Ten or more counts support this clonotype. This chain uses TRBV6-2 or TRBV6-3 with TRBJ2-1; 13 bases line up with TRBD2. This CDR3 contains 15 residues. Trimming took 6 bases from V and 6 from J; bases not matched to a gene: 5. Germline-derived CDR1 and CDR2 are MNHEY and SVGEGT. The CDR3 DNA reads TGTGCCAGCAGGCCGGGACTAGCGGGACGCAATGAGCAGTTCTTC. This encodes CASRPGLAGRNEQFF.

This clonotype has a handful of counts. The chain joins TRBV7-6 to TRBJ2-3; 7 bases match TRBD1. The CDR3 sequence is 15 residues long. The V gene's germline CDR1 is SGHVS and CDR2 FNYEAQ. V gave up 5 bases and J gave up 6 bases; unmatched junction bases: 11. CDR3 sequence: CASSPRQGIADTQYF. CDR3 nucleotides: TGTGCCAGCAGCCCTCGACAGGGAATCGCGGATACGCAGTATTTT.

This clonotype was detected ten times or more. This sequence joins TRBV20-1 and TRBJ1-2; 7 bases match TRBD1. Looked up from germline, CDR1 is DFQATT and CDR2 is SNEGSKA (reference sequence). The J segment lost 5 bases and the V segment lost 0 bases, leaving 6 bases of the junction unmatched. The CDR3 consists of 14 residues. The CDR3 spells CSAREGGRGYGYTF. Here the CDR3 DNA reads TGCAGTGCTAGAGAAGGGGGCCGAGGGTATGGCTACACCTTC.

This clonotype was seen ten or more times. J is TRBJ2-3 and V is TRBV6-5; 9 bases map to TRBD2. The germline V gene encodes CDR1 MNHEY and CDR2 SVGAGI. Germline trimming cut 6 bases from V and 3 bases from J; bases unmatched to any gene: 10. The CDR3 length is 16 residues. The CDR3 sequence: CASSPGTSFATDTQYF. DNA of the CDR3: TGTGCCAGCAGCCCCGGGACTAGCTTCGCTACAGATACGCAGTATTTT.

This clonotype occurred many times. The J gene is TRBJ2-2, the V gene TRBV29-1; 10 nucleotides agree with TRBD1. CDR3 size: 14 residues. V trimming: 1 base; J trimming: 6 bases; junction bases outside the gene matches: 2. The germline CDR1 and CDR2 sequences are SQVTM and ANQGSEA. CDR3 sequence (DNA): TGCAGCGTTGAAGGACAGGGGGCCGCCGGGGAGCTGTTTTTT. This gives the protein CSVEGQGAAGELFF.